Ten or more counts support the clone carrying this T cell receptor beta chain. These data are taken from a study of HIV-infected patients and healthy controls. TCRdb redid the calling of the 5' RACE reads with MiXCR, one entry per CDR3 protein. The sample shows under 20,000 distinct CDR3 sequences, 15% to 20% of them seen only once. The CDR3 spans 16 residues. J gave up 5 bases and V 5 bases, and 12 bases lay outside the gene matches. The TCR was taken from a human donor in good health. The V and J genes are TRBV12-3 or TRBV12-4 and TRBJ2-1, with 7 bases aligning to TRBD2. Sequencing used CD8+ T cells from blood. The CDR3 DNA is TGTGCCAGCAGTCCTTTGGGGGAGGGCCGCCACAATGAGCAGTTCTTC. This sequence encodes CASSPLGEGRHNEQFF.